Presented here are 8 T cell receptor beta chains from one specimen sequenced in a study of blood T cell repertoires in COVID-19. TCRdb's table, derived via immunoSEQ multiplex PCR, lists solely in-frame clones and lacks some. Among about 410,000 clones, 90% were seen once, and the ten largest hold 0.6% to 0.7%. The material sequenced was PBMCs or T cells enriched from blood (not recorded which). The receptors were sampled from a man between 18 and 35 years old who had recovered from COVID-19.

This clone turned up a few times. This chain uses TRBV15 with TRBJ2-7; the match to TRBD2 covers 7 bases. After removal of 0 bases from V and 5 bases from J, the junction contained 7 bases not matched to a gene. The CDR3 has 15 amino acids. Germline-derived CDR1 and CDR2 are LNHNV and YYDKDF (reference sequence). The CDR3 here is CATSREAGEVDEQYF. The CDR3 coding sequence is TGTGCCACCAGCAGAGAGGCGGGAGAGGTCGACGAGCAGTACTTC.

The CDR3 sequence is CASSSPRGLAGGSNTGELFF. As DNA, the CDR3 is TGTGCCAGCAGCTCACCTAGGGGACTAGCGGGGGGGTCGAACACCGGGGAGCTGTTTTTT. The chain is built from TRBV11-3 and TRBJ2-2; TRBD2 matches 16 bases. CDR1 and CDR2 (germline): SGHNT, YENEEA. V dropped 4 bases and J dropped 0; count of bases not matched to a gene: 8. The length of the CDR3 is 20 residues.

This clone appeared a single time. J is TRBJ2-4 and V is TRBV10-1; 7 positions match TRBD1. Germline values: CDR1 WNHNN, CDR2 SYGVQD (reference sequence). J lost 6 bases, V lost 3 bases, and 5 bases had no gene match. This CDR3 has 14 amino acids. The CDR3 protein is CASSDRGIGNIQYF. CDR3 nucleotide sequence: TGCGCCAGCAGTGACAGGGGGATAGGAAACATTCAGTACTTC.

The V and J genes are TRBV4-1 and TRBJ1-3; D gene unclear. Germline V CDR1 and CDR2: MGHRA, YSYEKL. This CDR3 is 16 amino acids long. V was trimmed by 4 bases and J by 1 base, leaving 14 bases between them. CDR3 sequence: CASSLSPSPSGNTIYF. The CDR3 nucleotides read TGCGCCAGCAGCCTCTCCCCCTCTCCTTCTGGAAACACCATATATTTT.

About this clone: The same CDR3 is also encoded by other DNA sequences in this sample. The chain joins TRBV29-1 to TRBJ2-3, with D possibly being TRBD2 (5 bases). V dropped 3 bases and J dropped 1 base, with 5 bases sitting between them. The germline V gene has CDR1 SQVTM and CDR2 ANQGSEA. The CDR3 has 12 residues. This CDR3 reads CSVDGGTDTQYF. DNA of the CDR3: TGCAGCGTTGACGGGGGCACAGATACGCAGTATTTT.

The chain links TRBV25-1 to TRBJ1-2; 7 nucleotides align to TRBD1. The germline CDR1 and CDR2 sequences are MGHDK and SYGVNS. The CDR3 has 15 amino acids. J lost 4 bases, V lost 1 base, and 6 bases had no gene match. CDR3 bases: TGTGCCAGCAGTGAATCTTCAGGGGGGAGCTATGGCTACACCTTC. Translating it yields CASSESSGGSYGYTF.

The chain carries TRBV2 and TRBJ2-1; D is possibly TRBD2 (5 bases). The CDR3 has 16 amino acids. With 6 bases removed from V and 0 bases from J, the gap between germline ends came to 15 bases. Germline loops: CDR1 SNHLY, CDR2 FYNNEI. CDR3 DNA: TGTGCCAGCAGGCGTGGGCGGGCCAGCTCCTACAATGAGCAGTTCTTC. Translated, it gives CASRRGRASSYNEQFF.

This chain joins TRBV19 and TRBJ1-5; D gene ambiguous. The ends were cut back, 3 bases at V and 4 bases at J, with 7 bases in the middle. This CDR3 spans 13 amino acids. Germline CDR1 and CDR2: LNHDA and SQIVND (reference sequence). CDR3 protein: CASSMSRNQPQHF. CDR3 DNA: TGTGCCAGTAGTATGTCCCGGAATCAGCCCCAGCATTTT.